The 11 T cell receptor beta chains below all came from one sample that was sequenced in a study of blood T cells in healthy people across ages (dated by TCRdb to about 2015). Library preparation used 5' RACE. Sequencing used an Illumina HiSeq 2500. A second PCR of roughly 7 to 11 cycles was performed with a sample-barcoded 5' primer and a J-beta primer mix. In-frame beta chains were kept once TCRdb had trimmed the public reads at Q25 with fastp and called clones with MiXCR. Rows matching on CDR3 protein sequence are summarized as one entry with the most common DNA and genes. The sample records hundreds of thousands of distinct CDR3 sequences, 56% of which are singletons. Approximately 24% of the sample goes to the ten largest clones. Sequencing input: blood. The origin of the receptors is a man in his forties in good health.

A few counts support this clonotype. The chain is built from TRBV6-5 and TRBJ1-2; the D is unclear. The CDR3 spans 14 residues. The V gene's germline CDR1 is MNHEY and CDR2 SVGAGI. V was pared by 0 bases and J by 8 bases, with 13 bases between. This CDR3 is CASSYSRILSGYTF. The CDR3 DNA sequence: TGTGCCAGCAGTTACTCGAGGATACTGAGCGGCTACACCTTC.

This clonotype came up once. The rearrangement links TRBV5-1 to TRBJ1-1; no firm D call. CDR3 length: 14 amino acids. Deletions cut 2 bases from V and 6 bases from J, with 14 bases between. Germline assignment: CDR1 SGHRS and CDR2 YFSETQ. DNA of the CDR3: TGCGCCAGCAGCTTTCGACGGGTTAACGCTGAAGCTTTCTTT. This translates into CASSFRRVNAEAFF.

The CDR3 is CASSQGTGARGNQPQHF. CDR3 DNA: TGTGCCAGCAGCCAGGGGACAGGGGCTAGGGGCAATCAGCCCCAGCATTTT. The J gene is TRBJ1-5, the V gene TRBV4-2; 10 nucleotides match TRBD1. After removal of 3 bases from V and 2 bases from J, the junction contained 7 bases not matched to a gene. Germline V gene sequence: CDR1 LGHNA, CDR2 YNFKEQ. The CDR3 sequence is 17 residues long.

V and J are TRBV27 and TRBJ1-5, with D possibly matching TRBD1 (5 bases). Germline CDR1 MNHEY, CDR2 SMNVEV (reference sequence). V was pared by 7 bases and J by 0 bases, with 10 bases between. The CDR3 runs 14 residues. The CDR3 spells CASNTGGSNQPQHF. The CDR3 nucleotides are TGTGCCAGCAATACGGGGGGTAGCAATCAGCCCCAGCATTTT.

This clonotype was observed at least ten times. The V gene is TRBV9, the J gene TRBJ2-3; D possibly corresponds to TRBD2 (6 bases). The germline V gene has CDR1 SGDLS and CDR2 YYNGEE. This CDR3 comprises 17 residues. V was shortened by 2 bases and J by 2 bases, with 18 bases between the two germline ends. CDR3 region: CASSVEGPHPATDTQYF. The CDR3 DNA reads TGTGCCAGCAGCGTGGAGGGCCCCCACCCGGCCACAGATACGCAGTATTTT. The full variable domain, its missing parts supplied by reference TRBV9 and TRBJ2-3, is DSGVTQTPKHLITATGQRVTLRCSPRSGDLSVYWYQQSLDQGLQFLIQYYNGEERAKGNILERFSAQQFPDLHSELNLSSLELGDSALYFCASSVEGPHPATDTQYFGPGTRLTVL.

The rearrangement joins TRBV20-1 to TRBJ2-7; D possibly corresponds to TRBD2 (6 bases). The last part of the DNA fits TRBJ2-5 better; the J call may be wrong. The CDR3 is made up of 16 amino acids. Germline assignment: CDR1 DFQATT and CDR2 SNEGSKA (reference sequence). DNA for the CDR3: TGCAGTGCTAGAGACAGTAGCGGCCGTGGTGGGGAGACCCAGTACTTC. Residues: CSARDSSGRGGETQYF.

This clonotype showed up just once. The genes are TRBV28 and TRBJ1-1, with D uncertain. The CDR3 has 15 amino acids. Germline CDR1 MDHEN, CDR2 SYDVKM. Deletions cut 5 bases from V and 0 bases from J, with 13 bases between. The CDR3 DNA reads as TGTGCCAGCAGTACGTTACGGCGGATGAACACTGAAGCTTTCTTT. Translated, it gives CASSTLRRMNTEAFF.

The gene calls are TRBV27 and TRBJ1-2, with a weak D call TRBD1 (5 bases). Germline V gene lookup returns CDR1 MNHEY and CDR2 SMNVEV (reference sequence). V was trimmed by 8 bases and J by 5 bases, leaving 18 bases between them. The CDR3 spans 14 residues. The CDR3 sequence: CASRQPQDGYGYTF. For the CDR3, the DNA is TGTGCCAGCCGCCAACCACAGGATGGGTATGGCTACACCTTC.

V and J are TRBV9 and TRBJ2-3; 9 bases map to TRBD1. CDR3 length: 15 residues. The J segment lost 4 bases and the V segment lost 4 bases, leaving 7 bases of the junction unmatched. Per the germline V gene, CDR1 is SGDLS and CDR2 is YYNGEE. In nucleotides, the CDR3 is TGTGCCAGCAGCCCCTCGACAGGGGGTGCAGATACGCAGTATTTT. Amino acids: CASSPSTGGADTQYF. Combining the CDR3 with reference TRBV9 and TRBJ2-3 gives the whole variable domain DSGVTQTPKHLITATGQRVTLRCSPRSGDLSVYWYQQSLDQGLQFLIQYYNGEERAKGNILERFSAQQFPDLHSELNLSSLELGDSALYFCASSPSTGGADTQYFGPGTRLTVL.

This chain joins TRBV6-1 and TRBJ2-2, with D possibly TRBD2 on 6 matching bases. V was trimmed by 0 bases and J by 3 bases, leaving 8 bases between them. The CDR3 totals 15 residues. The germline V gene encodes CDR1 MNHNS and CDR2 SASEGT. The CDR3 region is CASSEASGDTGELFF. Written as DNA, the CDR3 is TGTGCCAGCAGTGAAGCTAGCGGAGACACCGGGGAGCTGTTTTTT.

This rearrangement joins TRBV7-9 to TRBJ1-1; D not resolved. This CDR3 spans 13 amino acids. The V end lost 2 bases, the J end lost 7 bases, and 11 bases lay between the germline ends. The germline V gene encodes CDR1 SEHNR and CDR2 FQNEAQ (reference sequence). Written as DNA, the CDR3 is TGTGCCAGCAGCTTATCTGAGGCAGGTGAAGCTTTCTTT. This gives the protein CASSLSEAGEAFF.